The 21 T cell receptor beta chains listed next were all sequenced from one sample in a study of blood T cell repertoires in COVID-19. Profiled with immunoSEQ multiplex PCR; TCRdb holds only in-frame clones, not every one. The sample shows 150,000 to 200,000 clones, approximately 84% of them seen only once. The sequenced sample was peripheral blood. Receptors originate from a human donor with acute or convalescent COVID-19. The donor label of this sample is uncertain.

The CDR3 region has the DNA TGTGCCAGCAGCTTGAGCGGGGCGGAGAGCTCCTACGAGCAGTACTTC. Its protein is CASSLSGAESSYEQYF. V usage is TRBV7-9 and J usage is TRBJ2-7; 7 nucleotides line up with TRBD2. The CDR3 loop spans 16 amino acids. The junction had 8 bases not matched to a gene; V was cut back by 3 bases and J by 0 bases. In germline, CDR1 is SEHNR, CDR2 FQNEAQ (reference sequence).

This clone was observed a single time. The CDR3 is CASRPSSYEQYF. In DNA, the CDR3 is TGTGCCAGCAGACCGAGCTCCTACGAGCAGTACTTC. V gene TRBV2 combines with J gene TRBJ2-7; D is uncertain. Between the trimmed V and J ends, which lost 6 bases and 0 bases, there was a span of 6 bases. Germline V gene sequence: CDR1 SNHLY, CDR2 FYNNEI. The CDR3 consists of 12 residues. The variable domain in full, with the rest retrieved from reference TRBV2 and TRBJ2-7, is EPEVTQTPSHQVTQMGQEVILRCVPISNHLYFYWYRQILGQKVEFLVSFYNNEISEKSEIFDDQFSVERPDGSNFTLKIRSTKLEDSAMYFCASRPSSYEQYFGPGTRLTVT.

This chain connects TRBV2 to TRBJ2-5; D may be TRBD2 (5 bases). The CDR3 covers 15 residues. V lost 2 bases to trimming and J lost 1 base, with 11 bases between them. Germline V gene sequence: CDR1 SNHLY, CDR2 FYNNEI. The chain's CDR3 is CASSERMRAQETQYF. The CDR3 DNA is TGTGCCAGCAGTGAAAGAATGCGGGCCCAAGAGACCCAGTACTTC.

This rearrangement joins TRBV10-3 to TRBJ2-1; the match to TRBD2 covers 8 bases. J was trimmed by 4 bases and V by 4 bases; bases with no gene match: 9. Germline CDR1 is ENHRY and CDR2 is SYGVKD. The CDR3 has 16 amino acids. The CDR3 loop reads CAISGPGGGSYNEQFF. In DNA form, the CDR3 reads TGTGCCATCAGTGGGCCGGGAGGGGGGTCTTACAATGAGCAGTTCTTC.

The chain couples TRBV7-3 to TRBJ2-2; 8 nucleotides match TRBD2. V dropped 5 bases and J dropped 2; count of bases not matched to a gene: 7. The CDR3 covers 16 residues. Germline lookup yields CDR1 SGHTA and CDR2 FQGTGA. In nucleotides, the CDR3 is TGTGCCAGCAGCCCGACGGGGGGGGCTAACACCGGGGAGCTGTTTTTT. Protein: CASSPTGGANTGELFF.

The chain joins TRBV6-6 to TRBJ2-7, with a weak D call TRBD2 (6 bases). The CDR3 covers 14 residues. The germline V gene has CDR1 MNHNY and CDR2 SVGAGI (reference sequence). Trimming left V 5 bases short and J 2 bases short, with 13 bases between. For the CDR3, the DNA is TGTGCCAGCAGTCCCCCGGGACTCCCCTACGAGCAGTACTTC. This codes for CASSPPGLPYEQYF.

The chain combines TRBV12-3 or TRBV12-4 with TRBJ2-1; D is undetermined. The CDR3 is 13 residues long. Trimming pared 5 bases from V and 7 bases from J, leaving 12 bases between. The CDR3 nucleotides read TGTGCCAGCAGTACGTCAGGAAAAAATGAGCAGTTCTTC. Translation: CASSTSGKNEQFF.

The V gene is TRBV15, the J gene TRBJ1-5; a possible D gene is TRBD1 (6 bases). This CDR3 has 17 amino acids. Germline V lookup: CDR1 LNHNV, CDR2 YYDKDF (reference sequence). V lost 0 bases and J 2 bases, leaving 14 bases between the germline ends. CDR3 nucleotide sequence: TGTGCCACCAGCAGAGATCCCCCCAGGGGAGGCAATCAGCCCCAGCATTTT. Protein sequence: CATSRDPPRGGNQPQHF.

This clone was seen once. This chain connects TRBV3-1 (or the pseudogene TRBV3-2) to TRBJ2-5, with 11 positions matching TRBD2. Germline CDR1 reads LGHDT; CDR2 reads YNNKEL (reference sequence). This CDR3 contains 17 residues. V shed 1 base, J shed 0 bases, and the junction held 4 bases outside the gene matches. The CDR3 is CASSQASGRTYQETQYF. The CDR3, as DNA: TGTGCCAGCAGCCAAGCTAGCGGGAGGACATACCAAGAGACCCAGTACTTC.

This clone was observed once. This chain links TRBV19 with TRBJ2-7; D remains unclear. Trimming shortened V by 5 bases and J by 0 bases, and 8 bases separated the two germline ends. Germline lookup yields CDR1 LNHDA and CDR2 SQIVND (reference sequence). The CDR3 covers 13 residues. CDR3 sequence: CASSAQASYEQYF. DNA of the CDR3: TGTGCCAGTAGTGCCCAGGCCTCCTACGAGCAGTACTTC.

There are a few counts of this clone. The DNA of the CDR3 is TGTGCCAGCAGTGAGGGACAGGCTGGAAACACCATATATTTT. Its translation is CASSEGQAGNTIYF. The V and J genes are TRBV6-6 and TRBJ1-3, with TRBD1 matching over 8 bases. With 5 bases clipped from V and 2 bases from J, the junction kept 2 bases outside the gene matches. The germline V gene encodes CDR1 MNHNY and CDR2 SVGAGI (reference sequence). This CDR3 spans 14 amino acids.

The chain links TRBV9 to TRBJ2-7, with 7 positions matching TRBD1. Looked up from germline, CDR1 is SGDLS and CDR2 is YYNGEE. This CDR3 has 15 amino acids. Trimming removed 0 bases from V and 5 bases from J; junction bases left unmatched: 8. CDR3 in amino acids: CASSVGPDRVDEQYF. CDR3 in DNA: TGTGCCAGCAGCGTAGGTCCCGACAGGGTTGACGAGCAGTACTTC.

The chain's CDR3 is CASSSFNPIGGKSDTQYF. The CDR3 DNA sequence: TGTGCCAGCAGTTCCTTTAATCCCATTGGAGGAAAATCAGATACGCAGTATTTT. The chain is built from TRBV27 and TRBJ2-3; D possibly corresponds to TRBD2 (5 bases). The CDR3 length is 18 residues. Germline V lookup: CDR1 MNHEY, CDR2 SMNVEV (reference sequence). V was pared by 4 bases and J by 4 bases, with 24 bases between.

The CDR3 DNA is TGCGCCAGCAGCCCGGGACAGGGAAACTACGAGCAGTACTTC. Protein: CASSPGQGNYEQYF. The V gene is TRBV5-1, the J gene TRBJ2-7; 9 nucleotides line up with TRBD1. After removal of 4 bases from V and 3 bases from J, the junction contained 5 bases not matched to a gene. Germline V gene lookup returns CDR1 SGHRS and CDR2 YFSETQ. The CDR3 is 14 amino acids.

Here the CDR3 reads CASSPTGGYEQYF. The CDR3 DNA reads as TGTGCCAGCAGCCCCACAGGGGGCTACGAGCAGTACTTC. V is TRBV6-6 and J is TRBJ2-7, with 8 bases identical to TRBD1. V shed 6 bases and J 3 bases; nucleotides not matched to a gene: 4. CDR1 is MNHNY, CDR2 SVGAGI, per germline (reference sequence). The CDR3 runs to 13 residues.

In nucleotides, the CDR3 is TGTGCCAGCAGCCAAGAGGTCTATGGCCGCCGGAGAATGAACACTGAAGCTTTCTTT. The encoded protein is CASSQEVYGRRRMNTEAFF. This chain uses TRBV4-2 with TRBJ1-1; D ambiguous. This CDR3 spans 19 amino acids. With 0 bases removed from V and 0 bases from J, the gap between germline ends came to 20 bases. Germline V CDR1 and CDR2: LGHNA, YNFKEQ.

The V gene is TRBV5-4, the J gene TRBJ2-3, with D unclear. Germline V lookup: CDR1 SGHNT, CDR2 YYREEE (reference sequence). This CDR3 has 15 residues. Trimming shortened V by 2 bases and J by 0 bases, and 10 bases separated the two germline ends. This chain's CDR3 is CASSFGPPSTDTQYF. Here the CDR3 DNA reads TGTGCCAGCAGCTTTGGGCCGCCGAGCACAGATACGCAGTATTTT.

There are a few counts of this clone. CDR3 in amino acids: CASTDRVGNTIYF. Here the CDR3 DNA reads TGTGCCAGCACCGACAGGGTAGGAAACACCATATATTTT. V is TRBV28 and J is TRBJ1-3; 7 nucleotides line up with TRBD1. J lost 4 bases, V lost 7 bases, and 4 bases had no gene match. The V gene's germline CDR1 is MDHEN and CDR2 SYDVKM. This CDR3 spans 13 amino acids.

The chain has TRBV2 and TRBJ1-2; TRBD1 matches 7 bases. The germline CDR1 and CDR2 sequences are SNHLY and FYNNEI. The CDR3 is made up of 15 amino acids. Trimming took 4 bases from V and 7 from J; bases not matched to a gene: 12. The CDR3 DNA reads as TGTGCCAGCAGTGGGCAGGGACAGCCGGTGGGTGGCTACACCTTC. It specifies CASSGQGQPVGGYTF.

This chain uses TRBV19 with TRBJ2-1; 7 nucleotides line up with TRBD2. This CDR3 is built from 17 residues. V lost 5 bases and J lost 0; bases outside the gene matches: 10. Germline V gene lookup returns CDR1 LNHDA and CDR2 SQIVND (reference sequence). The CDR3 sequence is CASSSPGGLSSYNEQFF. In DNA, the CDR3 is TGTGCCAGTAGTTCCCCGGGAGGACTAAGCTCCTACAATGAGCAGTTCTTC.

A single count supports this clone. The chain employs TRBV5-4 and TRBJ1-5; 12 bases are shared with TRBD1. With V trimmed by 4 bases and J by 7 bases, 9 bases remained unmatched. CDR3 length equals 16 residues. Germline CDR1 reads SGHNT; CDR2 reads YYREEE (reference sequence). The CDR3 spells CASSAGTGGAGQPQHF. The CDR3 nucleotides are TGTGCCAGCAGCGCCGGGACAGGGGGCGCCGGGCAGCCCCAGCATTTT.